Each of the 19 T cell receptor beta chains below was sequenced from the same sample in a study of shared clonotypes between healthy human individuals. TCRdb's copy holds only in-frame clones and misses some; the assay was immunoSEQ multiplex PCR. The data show about 2.3 million clones, 90% to 95% seen once. Sequenced sample: naive CD4+ T cells from PBMCs. Subset reported: CD45RA+ positively selected. These receptors were obtained from a man aged 18 to 30 in good health. Some clones in this sample may be carry-over from other donors' samples.

The chain carries TRBV11-2 and TRBJ1-4; possibly TRBD1 for D (5 bases). Germline V CDR1 and CDR2: SGHAT, FQNNGV. The CDR3 is 16 residues long. V gave up 1 base and J gave up 0 bases, with 9 bases separating them. The CDR3 here is CASSLVTGATNEKLFF. CDR3 nucleotide sequence: TGTGCCAGCAGCTTAGTCACAGGAGCAACTAATGAAAAACTGTTTTTT.

The V and J genes are TRBV27 and TRBJ2-2; 10 bases fit TRBD2. This CDR3 has 15 amino acids. Germline assignment: CDR1 MNHEY and CDR2 SMNVEV (reference sequence). With 7 bases clipped from V and 6 bases from J, the junction kept 8 bases outside the gene matches. CDR3 loop: CASTMPGLAPGELFF. CDR3 nucleotide sequence: TGTGCCAGCACCATGCCGGGACTAGCGCCCGGGGAGCTGTTTTTT.

Written as DNA, the CDR3 is TGTGCCAGCAACGGCTGGAATGAAAAACTGTTTTTT. Amino acid sequence: CASNGWNEKLFF. The V and J genes are TRBV2 and TRBJ1-4; D is unclear. The V end was cut by 7 bases, the J end by 5 bases, with 8 bases between. CDR1 SNHLY and CDR2 FYNNEI come from the germline V gene. The CDR3 runs to 12 residues.

The V call is TRBV18, the J call TRBJ1-1; D uncertain. V gave up 4 bases and J gave up 7 bases, with 7 bases separating them. The CDR3 is made up of 11 amino acids. From germline, CDR1 is KGHSH and CDR2 LQKENI. The CDR3 sequence is CASSLRSEAFF. For the CDR3, the DNA is TGTGCCAGCTCACTCCGAAGTGAAGCTTTCTTT. The entire variable domain, with the rest obtained from reference TRBV18 and TRBJ1-1, is as follows: NAGVMQNPRHLVRRRGQEARLRCSPMKGHSHVYWYRQLPEEGLKFMVYLQKENIIDESGMPKERFSAEFPKEGPSILRIQQVVRGDSAAYFCASSLRSEAFFGQGTRLTVV.

The chain carries TRBV6-6 and TRBJ1-2, with D possibly matching TRBD1 (6 bases). Germline-derived CDR1 and CDR2 are MNHNY and SVGAGI (reference sequence). V was clipped by 4 bases and J by 7 bases, with 16 bases between them. This CDR3 comprises 14 residues. The CDR3, as DNA: TGTGCCAGCAGTTCTGGGGGCGCAGAAGTTGGCTACACCTTC. Protein: CASSSGGAEVGYTF.

This clone was detected only once. The chain links TRBV19 to TRBJ2-5; D is uncertain. Germline-derived CDR1 and CDR2 are LNHDA and SQIVND (reference sequence). The length of the CDR3 is 16 residues. The ends were cut back, 5 bases at V and 5 bases at J, with 21 bases in the middle. CDR3 bases: TGTGCCAGTAGTCCTCGGAACAAACGGGTCGGGGAGACCCAGTACTTC. Amino acid sequence: CASSPRNKRVGETQYF.

This rearrangement joins TRBV7-6 to TRBJ2-1; D not certain. Germline V gene data show CDR1 as SGHVS and CDR2 as FNYEAQ. Trimming cost V 5 bases and J 3 bases, with 17 bases left between them. CDR3 length: 16 amino acids. The CDR3 DNA is TGTGCCAGCAGCCCCATCGGCGGACCGGGCTACAATGAGCAGTTCTTC. Protein: CASSPIGGPGYNEQFF.

This chain connects TRBV7-2 to TRBJ1-4; D not resolved. Germline V gene lookup returns CDR1 SGHTA and CDR2 FQGNSA. There are 15 residues in the CDR3. With 1 base removed from V and 3 bases from J, the gap between germline ends came to 9 bases. The CDR3 region is CASSLGGFSNEKLFF. The CDR3, as DNA: TGTGCCAGCAGCTTAGGAGGGTTTTCTAATGAAAAACTGTTTTTT.

V usage is TRBV19 and J usage is TRBJ1-2, with D unresolved. This CDR3 is 14 amino acids long. The V end was cut by 3 bases, the J end by 4 bases, with 12 bases between. CDR1 and CDR2 (germline): LNHDA, SQIVND (reference sequence). In DNA form, the CDR3 reads TGTGCCAGTAGTATTGGTAAACGTTTCTATGGCTACACCTTC. Its translation is CASSIGKRFYGYTF.

The CDR3 DNA is TGTGCCAGCAGTTTTCCCTCGACAGGGGTGGTAAGATGGAACACTGAAGCTTTCTTT. Translated, it gives CASSFPSTGVVRWNTEAFF. V is TRBV28 and J is TRBJ1-1; TRBD1 matches at 8 bases. CDR1 is MDHEN, CDR2 SYDVKM, per germline. The CDR3 length is 19 residues. The V and J ends lost 3 bases and 1 base, in that order; junction bases with no gene match: 16.

The chain uses TRBV7-2 and TRBJ1-5, with D unclear. The germline V gene has CDR1 SGHTA and CDR2 FQGNSA. The CDR3 consists of 16 residues. V was cut by 2 bases and J by 0 bases, with 11 bases left in between. This CDR3 reads CASSLKVSSSNQPQHF. The CDR3 DNA sequence: TGTGCCAGCAGCTTAAAGGTGTCATCTAGCAATCAGCCCCAGCATTTT. Based on the CDR3 plus reference TRBV7-2 and TRBJ1-5, the full variable domain is GAGVSQSPSNKVTEKGKDVELRCDPISGHTALYWYRQSLGQGLEFLIYFQGNSAPDKSGLPSDRFSAERTGGSVSTLTIQRTQQEDSAVYLCASSLKVSSSNQPQHFGDGTRLSIL.

The V and J genes are TRBV5-4 and TRBJ2-5, with TRBD2 as a possible D gene (6 bases). This CDR3 spans 16 amino acids. Trimming pared 4 bases from V and 2 bases from J, leaving 18 bases between. The germline CDR1 and CDR2 sequences are SGHNT and YYREEE (reference sequence). CDR3 in DNA: TGTGCCAGCAGCCTATGGCCAAGGACTATTCAAGAGACCCAGTACTTC. Its protein is CASSLWPRTIQETQYF.

This chain connects TRBV2 to TRBJ1-1, with a tentative D call TRBD1 (5 bases). The CDR3 has 14 amino acids. V was pared by 6 bases and J by 4 bases, with 15 bases between. CDR1 is SNHLY, CDR2 FYNNEI, per germline. The CDR3 region has the DNA TGTGCCAGCAGGCTCTCCCAGGGCGGCACTGAAGCTTTCTTT. Protein product: CASRLSQGGTEAFF.

The gene calls are TRBV4-1 and TRBJ2-2; TRBD2 might be the D (6 bases). V was cut by 0 bases and J by 6 bases, with 11 bases left in between. CDR1 and CDR2 (germline): MGHRA, YSYEKL. The CDR3 sequence is 15 residues long. In DNA, the CDR3 is TGCGCCAGCAGCCAAGAGTATCGGAGGGCCGGGGAGCTGTTTTTT. It specifies CASSQEYRRAGELFF.

With respect to this clone: The sample contains more than one DNA sequence encoding this CDR3. The chain recombines TRBV5-4 with TRBJ2-5; D gene uncertain. Per the germline V gene, CDR1 is SGHNT and CDR2 is YYREEE (reference sequence). V shed 1 base and J shed 2 bases, with 6 bases lying between them. The length of the CDR3 is 13 residues. The CDR3 nucleotides are TGTGCCAGCAGCTTGAGGGTACAAGAGACCCAGTACTTC. Protein sequence: CASSLRVQETQYF.

As concerns this clone: This specimen includes other DNA sequences encoding the same CDR3. The V call is TRBV5-1, the J call TRBJ1-1; maybe TRBD1 (5 bases). Trimming stripped 4 bases from V and 1 base from J, with 11 bases between. The CDR3 is 14 amino acids. Germline values: CDR1 SGHRS, CDR2 YFSETQ. In nucleotides, the CDR3 is TGCGCCAGCAGCCCGCAGGGCAGGAACACTGAAGCTTTCTTT. It codes for CASSPQGRNTEAFF.

The chain combines TRBV5-1 with TRBJ2-3; 7 bases line up with TRBD1. The trim removed 4 bases at V and 2 bases at J, leaving 4 bases unmatched. The V gene's germline CDR1 is SGHRS and CDR2 YFSETQ. The CDR3 spans 14 residues. This chain's CDR3 is CASSRTGPTDTQYF. The DNA of the CDR3 is TGCGCCAGCAGCAGGACAGGCCCCACAGATACGCAGTATTTT.

The chain carries TRBV6-1 and TRBJ1-5; D remains unclear. Germline CDR1 is MNHNS and CDR2 is SASEGT. The length of the CDR3 is 12 residues. V was cut by 2 bases and J by 9 bases, with 8 bases left in between. CDR3 bases: TGTGCCAGCAGTGAAAGCTCTAGGCCCCAGCATTTT. This encodes CASSESSRPQHF.

The CDR3 loop reads CASSLWASFSGANVLTF. The DNA for the CDR3 is TGTGCCAGCAGCTTATGGGCGAGCTTCTCTGGGGCCAACGTCCTGACTTTC. The V gene is TRBV11-2, the J gene TRBJ2-6; no clear D gene. Trimming stripped 2 bases from V and 0 bases from J, with 11 bases between. Germline values: CDR1 SGHAT, CDR2 FQNNGV. This CDR3 has 17 amino acids.